These 2 T cell receptor beta chains originate from one sample sequenced in a study of radiation and T cells in renal cell carcinoma. Time point denoted: baseline pretreatment blood. The treatment here: 15 Gy SBRT to primary tumor, nephrectomy 4 weeks later. Using immunoSEQ multiplex PCR, the repertoire was profiled, and TCRdb retains in-frame clones only, with some absent. The sample yields 94,000 or so clones, approximately 83% seen once. The material was blood, obtained from a patient whose treatment included radiotherapy and nephrectomy. The source of these receptors is a man in his fifties or sixties with renal cell carcinoma.

Notes on this clone: One junction end does not reproduce the germline sequence, and a read error may be involved. The chain couples TRBV20-1 to TRBJ2-7; D might be TRBD2 (5 bases). The germline CDR1 and CDR2 sequences are DFQATT and SNEGSKA (reference sequence). The CDR3 sequence is 8 residues long. The CDR3 coding sequence is TGCAGTGCTCGCGGGCTCCACTTC. Residues: CSARGLHF.

The table lists this clone with a few counts. CDR3 region: CASSAIAGGETQYF. The CDR3 nucleotides are TGTGCCAGCAGCGCGATAGCAGGCGGAGAGACCCAGTACTTC. The chain joins TRBV11-2 to TRBJ2-5; no clear D gene. Germline CDR1 reads SGHAT; CDR2 reads FQNNGV. The CDR3 has 14 amino acids. Trimming cost V 5 bases and J 4 bases, with 14 bases left between them.